This T cell receptor beta chain is drawn from a study of T-cell memory formation after mild COVID-19. Study at large: TCR clusters largely stayed donor specific.

Points on this clonotype: As yet, its antigen is unknown.

TCRdb re-derived calls from the 5' RACE reads in MiXCR, one entry per CDR3 protein. The sample gives hundreds of thousands of distinct CDR3 sequences, 28% of which show up once; less than 15% is in the top ten. Study-wide findings and caveats: Second-wave clones with a day 37 peak had unconfirmed SARS-CoV-2 specificity. Day 15 to 85 contracting clones showed balanced CD4/CD8; day 15 to 37 expanders favored CD4+. Pre-infection memory carried some responding clones, suggesting that cross-reactive memory joined.

The CDR3 is made up of 15 amino acids. CDR1 is ENHRY and CDR2 is SYGVKD in the germline V gene. V shed 3 bases, J shed 4 bases, and the junction held 3 bases outside the gene matches. This chain links TRBV10-3 with TRBJ2-3; 11 bases match TRBD2. This TCR was sampled from an adult woman who had mild COVID-19 (a few samples of this study predate the infection). Cell type and time point are not known. Sequencing input: PBMCs or a T cell subset sorted from them (not recorded which). CDR3 sequence (DNA): TGTGCCATCAGTGAACTAGCGGGAGTTCCAGATACGCAGTATTTT. It is translated as CAISELAGVPDTQYF.